Listed below are T cell receptor beta chains from one sample, sequenced in a study of T-cell reconstitution after alpha-beta-depleted transplantation in children. TCRdb processed the PCR reads anew with MiXCR; each CDR3 protein has one entry. The sample comprises about 600,000 distinct CDR3 sequences, over 9.5% of which are singletons, and around 4% rests with the top ten. Here the sequenced sample was PBMCs from the stem cell graft donor, taken from the stem cell graft. The receptors derive from a human donor who donated a stem cell graft to a child with acute myeloid leukemia. CDR3s include the opening cysteine and the closing phenylalanine or tryptophan. Fields, in order: clone size, J gene, V gene, D gene, CDR3 length, CDR3 protein, CDR3 DNA. D genes are given only for firm matches. Clone size is given for some rows only: seen once, a few or many times, or a class if the clone is expanded.

size: few
J: TRBJ2-1
V: TRBV11-2
D: .
length: 16
CDR3: CASSLAGAGPGGEQFF
DNA: TGTGCCAGCAGCTTAGCCGGAGCGGGTCCTGGGGGGGAGCAGTTCTTC

size: .
J: TRBJ2-2
V: TRBV11-1
D: .
length: 16
CDR3: CASSHQNRANTGELFF
DNA: TGTGCCAGCAGCCATCAGAACAGGGCGAACACCGGGGAGCTGTTTTTT

size: .
J: TRBJ2-5
V: TRBV20-1
D: TRBD1
length: 12
CDR3: CSAGQVPGTQYF
DNA: TGCAGTGCTGGACAGGTCCCGGGGACCCAGTACTTC

size: many
J: TRBJ2-3
V: TRBV10-3
D: .
length: 13
CDR3: CAISSTRVDTQYF
DNA: TGTGCCATCAGCTCGACTAGGGTGGATACGCAGTATTTT

size: few
J: TRBJ2-1
V: TRBV10-3
D: .
length: 14
CDR3: CAIRSDAADNEQFF
DNA: TGTGCCATCAGATCAGACGCGGCGGACAATGAGCAGTTCTTC

size: .
J: TRBJ2-1
V: TRBV15
D: TRBD2
length: 14
CDR3: CATSREGTSVEQFF
DNA: TGTGCCACCAGCAGAGAAGGGACTAGCGTTGAGCAGTTCTTC

size: few
J: TRBJ1-5
V: TRBV19
D: TRBD1
length: 14
CDR3: CASSSRDSGQPQHF
DNA: TGTGCCAGTAGTAGTCGGGACAGTGGACAGCCCCAGCATTTT

size: many
J: TRBJ1-3
V: TRBV18
D: .
length: 16
CDR3: CASSPLPGDSGNTIYF
DNA: TGTGCCAGCTCACCACTCCCAGGGGACTCTGGAAACACCATATATTTT

size: many
J: TRBJ2-7
V: TRBV12-3/TRBV12-4
D: .
length: 14
CDR3: CASTPDSSSYEQYF
DNA: TGTGCCAGCACCCCGGACAGTAGCTCCTACGAGCAGTACTTC

size: few
J: TRBJ2-1
V: TRBV5-1
D: TRBD2
length: 17
CDR3: CASSLDLAGVGRGEQFF
DNA: TGCGCCAGCAGCTTGGACTTAGCGGGAGTCGGGCGAGGTGAGCAGTTCTTC

size: few
J: TRBJ2-2
V: TRBV28
D: .
length: 14
CDR3: CASNPPGGSGELFF
DNA: TGTGCCAGCAACCCCCCCGGTGGTTCCGGGGAGCTGTTTTTT

size: .
J: TRBJ2-5
V: TRBV14
D: .
length: 14
CDR3: CASSPTWGQETQYF
DNA: TGTGCCAGCAGCCCGACCTGGGGCCAAGAGACCCAGTACTTC

size: many
J: TRBJ2-5
V: TRBV20-1
D: .
length: 14
CDR3: CSASHSPVQETQYF
DNA: TGCAGTGCTAGCCACTCGCCGGTCCAAGAGACCCAGTACTTC

size: .
J: TRBJ2-2
V: TRBV10-3
D: .
length: 11
CDR3: CAIRQTGELFF
DNA: TGTGCCATCAGGCAGACCGGGGAGCTGTTTTTT

size: .
J: TRBJ2-7
V: TRBV7-2
D: .
length: 15
CDR3: CASSLGLSGIYEQYF
DNA: TGTGCCAGCAGCTTAGGATTAAGCGGAATCTACGAGCAGTACTTC

size: many
J: TRBJ2-1
V: TRBV7-2
D: .
length: 15
CDR3: CASSREGSWRPFGFF
DNA: TGTGCCAGCAGCCGTGAAGGGTCGTGGAGGCCCTTCGGGTTCTTC

size: .
J: TRBJ2-3
V: TRBV20-1
D: .
length: 15
CDR3: CSARDLRQGTDTQYF
DNA: TGCAGTGCTAGAGACCTCCGACAGGGCACAGATACGCAGTATTTT

size: .
J: TRBJ2-7
V: TRBV6-2/TRBV6-3
D: .
length: 12
CDR3: CASTLGGYEQYF
DNA: TGTGCCAGCACCCTTGGGGGATACGAGCAGTACTTC

size: many
J: TRBJ2-5
V: TRBV27
D: TRBD1
length: 14
CDR3: CASRLTGGGETQYF
DNA: TGTGCCAGCAGGCTGACAGGGGGGGGAGAGACCCAGTACTTC

size: .
J: TRBJ2-4
V: TRBV5-1
D: TRBD2
length: 19
CDR3: CASSLGPELAGVAKNIQYF
DNA: TGCGCCAGCAGCTTAGGTCCAGAACTAGCGGGAGTAGCCAAAAACATTCAGTACTTC

size: many
J: TRBJ2-3
V: TRBV2
D: .
length: 17
CDR3: CASSELGGGQTTDTQYF
DNA: TGTGCCAGCAGTGAGCTCGGGGGCGGCCAGACCACAGATACGCAGTATTTT

size: .
J: TRBJ2-3
V: TRBV7-2
D: TRBD2
length: 17
CDR3: CASSLLLSGSGADTQYF
DNA: TGTGCCAGCAGCTTACTTCTTAGCGGGAGTGGGGCAGATACGCAGTATTTT

size: many
J: TRBJ1-5
V: TRBV10-3
D: .
length: 14
CDR3: CAISESRADQPQHF
DNA: TGTGCCATCAGTGAGTCCAGGGCGGATCAGCCCCAGCATTTT

size: many
J: TRBJ2-7
V: TRBV4-3
D: .
length: 15
CDR3: CASSQDWQAGYEQYF
DNA: TGCGCCAGCAGCCAAGATTGGCAGGCGGGCTACGAGCAGTACTTC

size: many
J: TRBJ2-7
V: TRBV4-3
D: .
length: 14
CDR3: CASSQGPGYYEQYF
DNA: TGCGCCAGCAGCCAAGGGCCGGGATATTACGAGCAGTACTTC

size: .
J: TRBJ2-1
V: TRBV20-1
D: .
length: 16
CDR3: CSARDLRMEEGNEQFF
DNA: TGCAGTGCTAGAGATCTAAGGATGGAGGAAGGCAATGAGCAGTTCTTC

size: many
J: TRBJ2-3
V: TRBV5-1
D: TRBD2
length: 16
CDR3: CASSPGTSGSGDTQYF
DNA: TGCGCCAGCAGCCCCGGGACTAGCGGGAGTGGAGATACGCAGTATTTT